This T cell receptor beta chain came from a study of beta chain features in type 1 diabetes. Study-level points and caveats: Over-representation of high TCR-expressing cells was a possible consequence of cDNA sequencing. Any HLA-type effect on TCRB rearrangement remained unresolved here. Patients with Type 1 diabetes showed moderately but significantly shorter TCRB CDR3s in all four CD4+ subsets.

The V end was cut by 6 bases, the J end by 0 bases, with 8 bases between. This CDR3 region has 13 residues. Germline values: CDR1 MNHEY, CDR2 SVGAGI. The investigators reverse transcribed all of the isolated RNA, so they sequenced expressed TCRB transcripts. Measured with immunoSEQ multiplex PCR; TCRdb has only the in-frame clones, and not every one. Of hundreds of thousands of clones in the sample, 11% are singletons; the top ten hold approximately 0.017%. Sorting based on CD45RO/CCR7/CD25/CD127/CD95/CD27 separated CD4+ naive, central memory, regulatory and stem cell-like memory cells. Notes on this clone: Its target is not known.

The receptor was derived from a man aged 30 to 45 with type 1 diabetes. The sequenced sample consisted of naive CD4+ T cells from blood. The chain couples TRBV6-5 to TRBJ1-2; D might be TRBD1 (6 bases). The CDR3 spells CASRRQANYGYTF. The CDR3, as DNA: TGTGCCAGCAGACGACAGGCTAACTATGGCTACACCTTC.